This is a list of T cell receptor beta chains from one sample in a study of metastatic and nonmetastatic thyroid tumors. TCRdb re-analyzed the PCR reads using MiXCR. Of more than 40,000 clones in the sample, less than 35% are singletons; the top ten hold more than 9%. Sequenced material: blood. The source of these receptors is a male donor with papillary thyroid cancer or a benign thyroid nodule (not recorded which). Some clones in this sample may be carry-over from other donors' samples. CDR3s include the opening cysteine and the closing phenylalanine or tryptophan. Fields, in order: J gene, V gene, D gene, clone size, CDR3 DNA, CDR3 protein. The D gene is left open where the match is weak. A row's size may be missing; if present it is once, few, many or a size class.

TRBJ1-2	TRBV4-1	TRBD1	NA	TGCGCCAGCAGCCAAAATCAGGGGGCGTCCTATGGCTACACCTTC	CASSQNQGASYGYTF
TRBJ2-1	TRBV4-2	TRBD2	many	TGTGCCAGCAGCCAAGTCGGGGGGGCCCCCAATGAGCAGTTCTTC	CASSQVGGAPNEQFF
TRBJ2-1	TRBV6-1	NA	NA	TGTGCCAGCAGCACGGTTCGGGATAAATACAATGAGCAGTTCTTC	CASSTVRDKYNEQFF
TRBJ1-2	TRBV20-1	TRBD1	medium-sized	TGCAGTCCTACAGGGGGCGCGGACTATGGCTACACCTTC	CSPTGGADYGYTF
TRBJ1-6	TRBV20-1	NA	NA	TGCAGTGCTAGAGATCAAGGGGGGCGCGTGTCACCCCTCCACTTT	CSARDQGGRVSPLHF
TRBJ1-6	TRBV5-1	NA	medium-sized	TGCGCCAGCAGCTCAGGATCAGATTATAATTCACCCCTCCACTTT	CASSSGSDYNSPLHF
TRBJ1-4	TRBV20-1	TRBD1	many	TGCAGTGCTGAGACAGGGAGGGGTGCAACTAATGAAAAACTGTTTTTT	CSAETGRGATNEKLFF
TRBJ1-5	TRBV7-5	NA	NA	NA	CTSVPEVYRGAGKQPQHF
TRBJ2-2	TRBV10-3	NA	many	TGTGCCATCAGTGAAGTGGGGCCCCCGGACCCCGGGGAGCTGCTTTTT	CAISEVGPPDPGELLF
TRBJ1-1	TRBV2	TRBD1	many	TGTGCCAGTGGACAGGGGTTGAACACTGAAGCTTTCTTT	CASGQGLNTEAFF
TRBJ2-1	TRBV2	TRBD2	many	TGTGCCAGCAGTGAATTCGAGCGGGGGGGTGAGCAGTTCTTC	CASSEFERGGEQFF
TRBJ2-7	TRBV20-1	NA	NA	TGCAGTGCCAAAGACTCCTACGAGCAGTACTTC	CSAKDSYEQYF
TRBJ2-1	TRBV6-4	TRBD1	few	TGTGCCACCTCCGAACAGGGGGCGGACTACAATGAGCAGTTCTTC	CATSEQGADYNEQFF
TRBJ2-3	TRBV11-2	TRBD1	few	TGTGCCAGCAGCATCACAGGGGGCGCCAGCACAGATACGCAGTATTTT	CASSITGGASTDTQYF
TRBJ1-3	TRBV7-6	NA	NA	TGTGCCAGCAGCTCCCAGGTCGCCTCTGGAAACACCATATATTTT	CASSSQVASGNTIYF
TRBJ1-1	TRBV27	TRBD1	NA	TGTGCCAGCAGTTTACGGGGACAGGGGAACACTGAAGCTTTCTTT	CASSLRGQGNTEAFF
TRBJ1-1	TRBV28	NA	few	TGTGCCAGCAGGGAACTGAACACTGAAGCTTTCTTT	CASRELNTEAFF
TRBJ1-6	TRBV28	TRBD1	NA	TGTGCCAGCAGGCTGGACAGGGGTGATTCACCCCTCCACTTT	CASRLDRGDSPLHF
TRBJ1-4	TRBV18	NA	many	TGTGCCAGCTTAGGACCTTCTAATGAAAAACTGTTTTTT	CASLGPSNEKLFF
TRBJ2-1	TRBV10-2	NA	few	TGCGCCAGCTCCCTGAGGCCAGGGAATGTCAATGAGCAGTTCTTC	CASSLRPGNVNEQFF
TRBJ2-7	TRBV6-1	NA	few	TGTGCCAGCAGTGAAGAAGCGGCAGGCTCCTACGAGCAGTACTTC	CASSEEAAGSYEQYF
TRBJ2-2	TRBV7-6	TRBD2	NA	TGTGCCACCCAACCACCGGGACTATCGGGGTTGGTCGGTGAGCTGTTTTTT	CATQPPGLSGLVGELFF
TRBJ2-7	TRBV28	NA	few	TGTGCCAGTAAGGTCCCGTTGGGGGAGCAGTACTTC	CASKVPLGEQYF
TRBJ1-2	TRBV18	TRBD1	NA	TGTGCCAGCTCACTGAGCCTCGTCCCACAGGGGGCGGAAGGCTACACCTTC	CASSLSLVPQGAEGYTF
TRBJ1-2	TRBV11-2	NA	NA	TGTGCCAGCAGCTCAACCCCGGACGGCTACACCTTC	CASSSTPDGYTF
TRBJ2-7	TRBV6-4	TRBD2	many	TGTGCCAGCCCTATTCGCGGGGGGGACTCCTACGAGCAGTACTTC	CASPIRGGDSYEQYF
TRBJ1-1	TRBV5-1	NA	many	TGCGCCAGCAGCTTGGAAGTTAGAGATCCGAGGGACACTGAAGCTTTCTTT	CASSLEVRDPRDTEAFF
TRBJ2-2	TRBV3-1	NA	many	TGTGCCAGCAGTCAAAGGGGAGCCAACACCGGGGAGCTGTTTTTT	CASSQRGANTGELFF
TRBJ1-2	TRBV18	NA	once	TGTGCCAGCTCACCAGTAAGGGAGGTGCGTGGCTACACCTTC	CASSPVREVRGYTF
TRBJ2-7	TRBV28	NA	few	TGTGCCAGCAGTTTCGGGACGGACCCCTACGAGCAGTACTTC	CASSFGTDPYEQYF
TRBJ1-5	TRBV6-1	NA	many	TGTGCCAGCACCCAAATGGCGGCGGCCAGTGCGCCCCAGCATTTT	CASTQMAAASAPQHF
TRBJ2-7	TRBV20-1	TRBD2	many	TGCAGTGTTCAAGCGGCGGGGGGTGATGACTCCTACGAGCAGTACTTC	CSVQAAGGDDSYEQYF
TRBJ1-6	TRBV28	TRBD1	few	TGTGCCAGCAGAACCACGACAGGGGGCGTTAGATCACCCCTCCACTTT	CASRTTTGGVRSPLHF
TRBJ2-5	TRBV5-1	TRBD2	NA	TGCGCCAGCAGCTGGGCCGGGAGGGAGACCCAGTACTTC	CASSWAGRETQYF
TRBJ1-2	TRBV20-1	TRBD1	medium-sized	TGCAGTGCAAGGACAGGGGATAACTATGGCTACACCTTC	CSARTGDNYGYTF
TRBJ1-3	TRBV6-1	NA	NA	TGTGCCACCTGTCCCCTGGGTGGAAACACCATATATTTT	CATCPLGGNTIYF
TRBJ2-3	TRBV6-4	NA	NA	TGTGCCAGCAGTGAGGAAGCGACAGACACAGATACGCAGTATTTT	CASSEEATDTDTQYF
TRBJ2-2	TRBV28	NA	few	TGTGCCAGCAGTAGTCAGGGTACGGTCGGGGAGCTGTTTTTT	CASSSQGTVGELFF
TRBJ1-1	TRBV7-8	NA	NA	TGTGCCAGCAGCTTCACAGCTACCTTGGGGATGAACACTGAAGCTTTCTTT	CASSFTATLGMNTEAFF
TRBJ2-1	TRBV6-8	NA	few	TGTGCCGACCGGGTGACATGGTGGTGGAATGAGCAGTTCTTC	CADRVTWWWNEQFF
TRBJ2-6	TRBV2	NA	NA	TGTGCCAGCAGATCCTCGGGAGACTCTGGGGCCAACGTCCTGACTTTC	CASRSSGDSGANVLTF
TRBJ2-7	TRBV10-3	TRBD1	NA	TGTGCCATCAGCAGGGGACAGGGCGACGAGCAGTACTTC	CAISRGQGDEQYF
TRBJ2-5	TRBV12-3/TRBV12-4	TRBD2	NA	TGTGCCAGCAGACCCAGCGGGAGCGGCGAGACCCAGTACTTC	CASRPSGSGETQYF
TRBJ2-7	TRBV5-1	NA	NA	TGCGCCAGCAGCGGAGAGATCGGGGTCTACGAGCAGTACTTC	CASSGEIGVYEQYF